In this sample, the clone carrying this T cell receptor beta chain turned up a few times. Its antigen is currently unknown. The data originate from a study of response to subunit inactivated influenza vaccine. The CDR3 consists of 12 residues. V lost 0 bases, J lost 2 bases, and 3 bases lay in between. From germline, CDR1 is DFQATT and CDR2 SNEGSKA (reference sequence). Overall study results and limits: Few additional T cells are recruited per seasonal influenza vaccination, authors suggested.

Each CDR3 protein gets one entry after TCRdb re-called the RT-PCR reads with MiXCR. The sample yields under 800,000 distinct CDR3 sequences, approximately 13% seen once. The source was PBMCs from blood, collected approximately 15 days before vaccination. The receptor comes from a man in his fifties or sixties who received an inactivated influenza vaccine. This chain joins TRBV20-1 and TRBJ2-3; D is uncertain. CDR3 DNA: TGCAGTGCTAGAGATAACACAGATACGCAGTATTTT. Translated, it gives CSARDNTDTQYF.